The rows below give T cell receptor beta chains drawn from one sample of a study of identical twins. Via MiXCR, TCRdb re-called the 5' RACE reads, giving one row per CDR3 protein. The sample contains approximately 890,000 distinct CDR3 sequences, 9% to 15% of which appear only once. The same sample was also used in a study of yellow fever vaccine responses in identical twins.

Sample: PBMCs. The receptors come from a woman under 30 in good health. Both conserved end residues are part of each CDR3. D genes are given only for firm matches. Clone size, where shown, is once, few, many, or a class for clones that have expanded.

v_gene	j_gene	abundance	d_gene	CDR3aa	CDR3nt
TRBV3-1	TRBJ2-5	few	TRBD2	CASSVAGAQETQYF	TGTGCCAGCAGCGTAGCGGGGGCACAAGAGACCCAGTACTTC
TRBV7-2	TRBJ2-5	few	.	CASSLAGLQNLETQYF	TGTGCCAGCAGCTTAGCAGGGCTCCAGAACCTCGAGACCCAGTACTTC
TRBV5-1	TRBJ2-3	many	TRBD2	CASRGGTDTQYF	TGTGCCAGCCGGGGGGGTACAGATACGCAGTATTTT
TRBV7-9	TRBJ2-4	few	.	CASSFLIGLDKNIQYF	TGTGCCAGCAGCTTCTTGATCGGACTTGACAAAAACATTCAGTACTTC
TRBV20-1	TRBJ2-7	.	TRBD2	CSAEAATSAPPEQYF	TGCAGTGCTGAAGCAGCAACTAGCGCCCCTCCCGAGCAGTACTTC
TRBV5-1	TRBJ2-5	.	.	CASSLLDSHPQETQYF	TGCGCCAGCAGCTTACTGGACTCCCATCCCCAAGAGACCCAGTACTTC
TRBV28	TRBJ1-1	.	TRBD1	CASLTGGQLNTEAFF	TGTGCCAGCCTAACTGGGGGACAGCTGAACACTGAAGCTTTCTTT
TRBV28	TRBJ2-7	few	.	CASSRAVYEQYF	TGTGCCAGCAGCCGGGCGGTATACGAGCAGTACTTC
TRBV5-1	TRBJ1-1	many	.	CASSFSSFGSNTEAFF	TGCGCCAGCAGCTTTTCCAGTTTCGGATCTAACACTGAAGCTTTCTTT
TRBV5-1	TRBJ1-1	.	TRBD1	CASSYFGQDNTEAFF	TGCGCCAGCAGCTATTTTGGACAGGATAACACTGAAGCTTTCTTT
TRBV2	TRBJ2-7	.	.	CASRFRDSTSYEQYF	TGTGCCAGCAGATTCCGGGACTCCACCTCCTACGAGCAGTACTTC
TRBV5-5	TRBJ2-3	.	.	CASSLETGGLSTDTQYF	TGTGCCAGCAGCTTGGAGACGGGGGGCCTTAGCACAGATACGCAGTATTTT
TRBV9	TRBJ2-5	few	.	CASSVGGDPWETQYF	TGTGCCAGCAGCGTAGGGGGGGACCCGTGGGAGACCCAGTACTTC
TRBV5-1	TRBJ2-1	few	.	CASSLAIGTVSSYNEQFF	TGCGCCAGCAGTTTAGCGATTGGCACGGTGAGCTCCTACAATGAGCAGTTCTTC
TRBV12-3/TRBV12-4	TRBJ1-2	many	.	CASTAANYGYTF	TGTGCCAGCACCGCCGCTAACTATGGCTACACCTTC
TRBV20-1	TRBJ1-1	.	TRBD1	CSARDRVANTEAFF	TGCAGTGCTAGGGACAGGGTTGCGAACACTGAAGCTTTCTTT
TRBV11-2	TRBJ1-1	many	.	CASSRVNTEAFF	TGTGCCAGCAGCCGAGTGAACACTGAAGCTTTCTTT
TRBV6-6	TRBJ2-1	.	.	CASSRTSHGEQFF	TGTGCCAGCAGCCGAACTAGCCACGGTGAGCAGTTCTTC
TRBV7-6	TRBJ2-3	few	.	CASSFRPRGSGDTQYF	TGTGCCAGCAGCTTTCGTCCCCGCGGGTCGGGAGATACGCAGTATTTT
TRBV5-1	TRBJ2-7	few	TRBD2	CASSMDWGGFYEQYF	TGCGCCAGCAGCATGGACTGGGGAGGGTTCTACGAGCAGTACTTC
TRBV9	TRBJ2-1	many	TRBD1	CASSPRQGRLDEQFF	TGTGCCAGCAGCCCAAGACAGGGGAGGTTGGATGAGCAGTTCTTC
TRBV5-1	TRBJ1-2	many	.	CASSDGIQGPGGYTF	TGCGCCAGCAGCGATGGAATACAGGGCCCGGGTGGCTACACCTTC
TRBV29-1	TRBJ1-2	.	TRBD1	CSVDEGTGSGYGYTF	TGCAGCGTTGATGAGGGGACAGGGTCGGGTTATGGCTACACCTTC
TRBV21-1	TRBJ1-4	.	.	CASSKTGGRRFNEKLFF	TGTGCCAGCAGCAAGACAGGGGGAAGGAGGTTTAATGAAAAACTGTTTTTT
TRBV6-2/TRBV6-3	TRBJ2-7	.	.	CASSYHGPDYSYEQYF	TGTGCCAGCAGTTACCACGGACCAGATTACTCCTACGAGCAGTACTTC
TRBV5-6	TRBJ1-4	few	.	CASSRAAYNEKLFF	TGTGCCAGCAGCCGGGCGGCGTACAATGAAAAACTGTTTTTT
TRBV2	TRBJ2-3	.	TRBD2	CASRATSEDTQYF	TGTGCCAGCAGGGCAACTAGCGAAGATACGCAGTATTTT
TRBV7-9	TRBJ1-2	few	TRBD1	CASSYGQGGYTF	TGTGCCAGCAGCTACGGACAGGGTGGCTACACCTTC
TRBV10-2	TRBJ2-1	.	.	CASSLGPVASEQFF	TGCGCCAGCAGTCTGGGACCAGTAGCTAGTGAGCAGTTCTTC
TRBV6-4	TRBJ1-1	many	.	CASSGGMNTEAFF	TGTGCCAGCAGTGGGGGCATGAACACTGAAGCTTTCTTT
TRBV19	TRBJ1-2	few	.	CASTPGHGNYGYTF	TGTGCCAGTACCCCCGGGCATGGGAACTATGGCTACACCTTC
TRBV12-3/TRBV12-4	TRBJ2-4	many	TRBD1	CASSRQGAKNIQYF	TGTGCCAGCAGTCGACAGGGTGCCAAAAACATTCAGTACTTC
TRBV5-1	TRBJ1-5	many	.	CASSLGTGIDQPQHF	TGCGCCAGCAGTCTTGGGACGGGCATCGATCAGCCCCAGCATTTT
TRBV7-9	TRBJ1-2	.	.	CASSPQGGAGYTF	TGTGCCAGCAGCCCCCAAGGGGGGGCTGGCTACACCTTC
TRBV28	TRBJ2-3	.	TRBD2	CASSTRTSADTDTQYF	TGTGCCAGCAGTACGCGGACTAGCGCGGACACAGATACGCAGTATTTT
TRBV12-3/TRBV12-4	TRBJ1-1	.	TRBD1	CASRADRGWNTEAFF	TGTGCCAGCAGGGCCGACAGGGGTTGGAACACTGAAGCTTTCTTT
TRBV6-6	TRBJ1-2	.	.	CASCYSEGVSYGYTF	TGTGCCAGCTGTTACTCGGAGGGGGTTAGTTATGGCTACACCTTC
TRBV14	TRBJ2-1	few	.	CASRQRSFDEQFF	TGTGCCAGCAGACAGAGGAGTTTCGATGAGCAGTTCTTC
TRBV11-2	TRBJ1-1	.	.	CASSLAQGNSEAFF	TGTGCCAGCAGCTTAGCCCAGGGGAACTCTGAAGCTTTCTTT
TRBV6-5	TRBJ2-7	few	TRBD1	CASSWGQGGGEQYF	TGTGCCAGCAGTTGGGGACAGGGTGGGGGCGAGCAGTACTTC
TRBV28	TRBJ2-1	few	.	CASIEQGAGAYNEQFF	TGTGCCAGCATAGAACAAGGGGCAGGGGCGTACAATGAGCAGTTCTTC
TRBV11-1	TRBJ2-3	few	TRBD2	CASSRLAGGPSSTDTQYF	TGTGCCAGCAGCAGACTAGCGGGGGGGCCGAGTTCCACAGATACGCAGTATTTT
TRBV10-3	TRBJ1-2	many	TRBD1	CAISEAQGGGLYGYTF	TGTGCCATCAGTGAGGCCCAGGGAGGGGGCCTATATGGCTACACCTTC
TRBV5-1	TRBJ2-1	few	.	CASSGLDEQFF	TGCGCCAGCAGCGGGCTGGATGAGCAGTTCTTC
TRBV11-1	TRBJ2-1	few	TRBD2	CASSLSRDYTTRPYNEQFF	TGTGCCAGCAGCTTATCACGGGACTATACCACCCGACCCTACAATGAGCAGTTCTTC
TRBV9	TRBJ1-5	.	.	CASSVGQQNQPQHF	TGTGCCAGCAGCGTCGGACAGCAAAATCAGCCCCAGCATTTT
TRBV3-1	TRBJ1-5	.	TRBD1	CASSQGTGGLQPQHF	TGTGCCAGCAGCCAGGGGACAGGGGGGTTACAGCCCCAGCATTTT
TRBV5-1	TRBJ1-2	many	.	CASSLGGPGSYTF	TGCGCCAGCAGCTTGGGCGGGCCGGGGAGCTACACCTTC
TRBV6-2/TRBV6-3	TRBJ2-5	few	TRBD2	CASSPGLAGVFGETQYF	TGTGCCAGCAGCCCGGGACTAGCGGGAGTTTTTGGAGAGACCCAGTACTTC
TRBV10-3	TRBJ2-5	few	.	CAISTEQETQYF	TGTGCCATCTCTACGGAGCAAGAGACCCAGTACTTC
TRBV18	TRBJ2-5	few	.	CASSPNGTPAETQYF	TGTGCCAGCTCACCAAATGGGACACCCGCGGAGACCCAGTACTTC
TRBV2	TRBJ1-2	.	.	CASSEGRDYGYTF	TGTGCCAGCAGTGAAGGCCGGGACTATGGCTACACCTTC
TRBV11-2	TRBJ1-1	few	.	CASSLDLRPNTEAFF	TGTGCCAGCAGCCTCGACCTGCGGCCGAACACTGAAGCTTTCTTT
TRBV25-1	TRBJ1-2	many	.	CASSEAVGGYTF	TGTGCCAGCAGTGAAGCCGTTGGGGGCTACACCTTC
TRBV7-2	TRBJ2-3	.	.	CASSFNSGYTDTQYF	TGTGCCAGCAGCTTCAACTCAGGGTACACAGATACGCAGTATTTT
TRBV10-3	TRBJ2-1	few	TRBD2	CAISEGGLAGYNEQFF	TGTGCCATCAGTGAGGGTGGACTAGCGGGCTACAATGAGCAGTTCTTC
TRBV5-1	TRBJ2-1	many	.	CASGLGFSEQFF	TGCGCCAGCGGGCTGGGGTTTAGTGAGCAGTTCTTC
TRBV12-3/TRBV12-4	TRBJ1-2	.	TRBD1	CASTLFQHPGGGYGYTF	TGTGCCAGCACCCTTTTTCAACATCCAGGGGGGGGCTATGGCTACACCTTC
TRBV27	TRBJ1-1	many	.	CASRTTKQGRAMNTEAFF	TGTGCCAGCAGGACCACAAAACAGGGTAGAGCTATGAACACTGAAGCTTTCTTT